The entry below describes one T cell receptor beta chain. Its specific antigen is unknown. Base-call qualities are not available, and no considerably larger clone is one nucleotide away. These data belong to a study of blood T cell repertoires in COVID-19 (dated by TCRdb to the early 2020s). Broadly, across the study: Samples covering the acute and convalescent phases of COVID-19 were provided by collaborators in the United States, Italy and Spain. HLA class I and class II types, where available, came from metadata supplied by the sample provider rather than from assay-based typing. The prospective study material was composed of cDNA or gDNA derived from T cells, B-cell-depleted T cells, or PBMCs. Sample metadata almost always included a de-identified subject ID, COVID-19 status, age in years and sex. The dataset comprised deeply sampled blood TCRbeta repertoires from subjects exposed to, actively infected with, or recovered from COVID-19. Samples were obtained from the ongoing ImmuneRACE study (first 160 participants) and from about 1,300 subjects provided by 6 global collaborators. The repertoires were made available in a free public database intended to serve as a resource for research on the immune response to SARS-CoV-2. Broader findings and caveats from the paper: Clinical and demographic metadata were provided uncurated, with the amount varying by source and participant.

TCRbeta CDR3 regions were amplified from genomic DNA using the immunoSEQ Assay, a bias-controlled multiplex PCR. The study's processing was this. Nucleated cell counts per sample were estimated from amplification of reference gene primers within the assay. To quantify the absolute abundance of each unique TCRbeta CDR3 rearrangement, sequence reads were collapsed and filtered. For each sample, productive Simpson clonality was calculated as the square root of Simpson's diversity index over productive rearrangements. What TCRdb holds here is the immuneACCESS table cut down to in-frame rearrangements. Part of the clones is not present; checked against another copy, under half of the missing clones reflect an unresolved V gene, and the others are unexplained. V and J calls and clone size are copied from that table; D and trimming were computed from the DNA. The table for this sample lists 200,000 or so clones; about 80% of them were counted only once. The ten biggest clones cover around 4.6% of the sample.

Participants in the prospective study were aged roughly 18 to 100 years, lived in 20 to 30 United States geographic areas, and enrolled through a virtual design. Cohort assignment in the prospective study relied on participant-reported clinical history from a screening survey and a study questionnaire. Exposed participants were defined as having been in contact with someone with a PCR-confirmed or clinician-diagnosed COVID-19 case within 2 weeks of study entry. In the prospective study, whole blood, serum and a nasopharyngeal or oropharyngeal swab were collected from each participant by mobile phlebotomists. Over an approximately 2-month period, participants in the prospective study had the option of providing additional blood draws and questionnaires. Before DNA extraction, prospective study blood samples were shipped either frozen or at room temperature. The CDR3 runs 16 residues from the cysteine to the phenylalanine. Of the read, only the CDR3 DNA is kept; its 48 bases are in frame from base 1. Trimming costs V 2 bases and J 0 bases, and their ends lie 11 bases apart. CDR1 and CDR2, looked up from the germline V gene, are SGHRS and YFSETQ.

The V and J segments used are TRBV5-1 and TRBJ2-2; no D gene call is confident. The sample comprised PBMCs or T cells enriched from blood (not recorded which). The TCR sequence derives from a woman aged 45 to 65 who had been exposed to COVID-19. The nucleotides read TGCGCCAGCAGCTTCGACACCCGAGCGAACACCGGGGAGCTGTTTTTT. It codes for CASSFDTRANTGELFF.